This is a list of T cell receptor beta chains from one sample in a study of neurological immune-mediated disorders. Each CDR3 protein gets one entry after TCRdb re-called the 5' RACE reads with MiXCR. Among some 37,000 distinct CDR3 sequences listed, approximately 4.4% were seen once. Sequences were obtained from CD4+ T cells from blood. These receptors originate from a man in his late teens or twenties in good health. The CDR3 runs from the conserved cysteine through the conserved F or W. D genes are given only for firm matches. Rows give clone size only sometimes, using once, few, many, or a class for an expanded clone.

clone_size: many; d_call: .; j_call: TRBJ1-1; v_call: TRBV12-3/TRBV12-4; cdr3_nt: TGTGCCAGCAGTTTAAGCCCCCCGACTCGGGTTTTCTTT; cdr3_aa: CASSLSPPTRVFF
clone_size: many; d_call: TRBD1; j_call: TRBJ1-2; v_call: TRBV18; cdr3_nt: TGTGCCAGCTCACCACCCGCCGGGACAGACTATGGCTACACCTTC; cdr3_aa: CASSPPAGTDYGYTF
clone_size: many; d_call: TRBD2; j_call: TRBJ2-7; v_call: TRBV9; cdr3_nt: TGTGCCAGCAGCGTACAGGGACTAGCGGGGCCTCGTGAGCAGTACTTC; cdr3_aa: CASSVQGLAGPREQYF
clone_size: many; d_call: TRBD2; j_call: TRBJ2-7; v_call: TRBV6-6; cdr3_nt: TGTGCCAGCAGTTACGATTCGGGGACTAGCGGTGTTGAGCAGTACTTC; cdr3_aa: CASSYDSGTSGVEQYF
clone_size: many; d_call: TRBD1; j_call: TRBJ1-1; v_call: TRBV5-1; cdr3_nt: TGCGCCAGCAGCGAGGGACAGGGTGGGGTATCTGAAGCTTTCTTT; cdr3_aa: CASSEGQGGVSEAFF
clone_size: many; d_call: TRBD1; j_call: TRBJ2-5; v_call: TRBV20-1; cdr3_nt: TGCAGTGCCGGACGGACAGGGGAAGAGACCCAGTACTTC; cdr3_aa: CSAGRTGEETQYF
clone_size: few; d_call: TRBD2; j_call: TRBJ2-3; v_call: TRBV30; cdr3_nt: TGTGCCTGGAGTGTTTTTGTCGCGGGGGGCACAGATACGCAGTATTTT; cdr3_aa: CAWSVFVAGGTDTQYF
clone_size: .; d_call: TRBD1; j_call: TRBJ2-3; v_call: TRBV7-9; cdr3_nt: TGTGCCAGCAGCTTACTAATAGGGACAGTGAGCACAGATACGCAGTATTTT; cdr3_aa: CASSLLIGTVSTDTQYF
clone_size: many; d_call: .; j_call: TRBJ2-1; v_call: TRBV20-1; cdr3_nt: TGCAGTGCTTCCCCGGACCTATCGGTGAATGAGCAGTTCTTC; cdr3_aa: CSASPDLSVNEQFF
clone_size: many; d_call: .; j_call: TRBJ1-1; v_call: TRBV5-1; cdr3_nt: TGCGCCAGCAGCAGGGACCGACAGAACACTGAAGCTTTCTTT; cdr3_aa: CASSRDRQNTEAFF
clone_size: many; d_call: .; j_call: TRBJ1-6; v_call: TRBV10-3; cdr3_nt: TGTGCCATCAGGGACAGAGAAGAGTCACCCCTCCACTTT; cdr3_aa: CAIRDREESPLHF
clone_size: many; d_call: .; j_call: TRBJ2-7; v_call: TRBV15; cdr3_nt: TGTGCGACCTCCAGGGTAGACTCCTACGAGCAGTACTTC; cdr3_aa: CATSRVDSYEQYF
clone_size: many; d_call: .; j_call: TRBJ2-5; v_call: TRBV5-1; cdr3_nt: TGCGCCAGCAGCTTCAACCCTTTGGCAGGAGGGGAGACCCAGTACTTC; cdr3_aa: CASSFNPLAGGETQYF
clone_size: many; d_call: .; j_call: TRBJ2-3; v_call: TRBV24-1; cdr3_nt: TGTGCCACCAGTGATCCTGGGACATGGGCGCAGTATTTT; cdr3_aa: CATSDPGTWAQYF
clone_size: .; d_call: .; j_call: TRBJ1-2; v_call: TRBV19; cdr3_nt: TGTGCCAGTAGTCAAGTATCAAGGGGTAAAGGCTACACCTTC; cdr3_aa: CASSQVSRGKGYTF
clone_size: many; d_call: TRBD1; j_call: TRBJ2-4; v_call: TRBV6-5; cdr3_nt: TGTGCCAGCAGTTCCCATGGGACAGGGGCAGCCAAAAACATTCAGTACTTC; cdr3_aa: CASSSHGTGAAKNIQYF
clone_size: many; d_call: .; j_call: TRBJ2-2; v_call: TRBV11-2; cdr3_nt: TGTGCCAGCAGTCCGACTAGACAGTCGGCCGGGGAGCTGTTTTTT; cdr3_aa: CASSPTRQSAGELFF
clone_size: many; d_call: .; j_call: TRBJ2-7; v_call: TRBV20-1; cdr3_nt: TGCAGTGCTAGTGGGGTGAGGTTCGCCGAGCAGTACTTC; cdr3_aa: CSASGVRFAEQYF
clone_size: many; d_call: TRBD2; j_call: TRBJ2-3; v_call: TRBV5-1; cdr3_nt: TGCGCCAGCAGTCTGGGACTAGGTACGCAGTATTTT; cdr3_aa: CASSLGLGTQYF
clone_size: many; d_call: TRBD1; j_call: TRBJ1-2; v_call: TRBV20-1; cdr3_nt: TGCAGTGCTAGAGATTTGCAGGGGGCTGATGGCTACACCTTC; cdr3_aa: CSARDLQGADGYTF
clone_size: many; d_call: TRBD2; j_call: TRBJ2-3; v_call: TRBV29-1; cdr3_nt: TGCAGCGTTGCCGGACTAGCGGGGACAGATACGCAGTATTTT; cdr3_aa: CSVAGLAGTDTQYF
clone_size: many; d_call: TRBD1; j_call: TRBJ1-1; v_call: TRBV5-1; cdr3_nt: TGCGCCAGCAGCCTTTCCCTCGGACAGGGGACGAACACTGAAGCTTTCTTT; cdr3_aa: CASSLSLGQGTNTEAFF
clone_size: many; d_call: .; j_call: TRBJ1-1; v_call: TRBV6-2/TRBV6-3; cdr3_nt: TGTGCCAGCAGTTATCGGAACACTGAAGCTTTCTTT; cdr3_aa: CASSYRNTEAFF
clone_size: many; d_call: .; j_call: TRBJ1-6; v_call: TRBV12-3/TRBV12-4; cdr3_nt: TGTGCCAGCAGTCAGGGAGGTTATAATTCACCCCTCCACTTT; cdr3_aa: CASSQGGYNSPLHF
clone_size: many; d_call: .; j_call: TRBJ1-2; v_call: TRBV12-3/TRBV12-4; cdr3_nt: TGTGCCAGCAGTTTTGGGCGCGATGGCTACACCTTC; cdr3_aa: CASSFGRDGYTF
clone_size: many; d_call: TRBD2; j_call: TRBJ2-1; v_call: TRBV4-3; cdr3_nt: TGCGCCAGCAGCCAAGAAGACCCTGGACTAGCGGGAACTGAGCAGTTCTTC; cdr3_aa: CASSQEDPGLAGTEQFF
clone_size: many; d_call: .; j_call: TRBJ1-6; v_call: TRBV6-4; cdr3_nt: TGTGCCAGCAGTGACTCGTGGGCAAGAGGGCCCGAAACGACCTCCATCGTCCCCTTT; cdr3_aa: CASSDSWARGPETTSIVPF
clone_size: .; d_call: .; j_call: TRBJ1-6; v_call: TRBV7-2; cdr3_nt: TGTGCCAGCAGCTGGGATATAAGGACGTCGAGTGATTCACCCCTCCACTTT; cdr3_aa: CASSWDIRTSSDSPLHF
clone_size: many; d_call: .; j_call: TRBJ1-4; v_call: TRBV7-2; cdr3_nt: TGTGCCAGCAGCGAGGCCGGGCTGAATGAAAAACTGTTTTTT; cdr3_aa: CASSEAGLNEKLFF
clone_size: many; d_call: TRBD2; j_call: TRBJ2-1; v_call: TRBV5-1; cdr3_nt: TGCGCCAGCAGCTTGGCCCTAGCGGGGGCCGGGAATGAGCAGTTCTTC; cdr3_aa: CASSLALAGAGNEQFF
clone_size: many; d_call: TRBD1; j_call: TRBJ1-6; v_call: TRBV7-2; cdr3_nt: TGTGCCAGCAGCTTCGACAGGGGCCCCAATTCACCCCTCCACTTT; cdr3_aa: CASSFDRGPNSPLHF
clone_size: many; d_call: .; j_call: TRBJ1-5; v_call: TRBV12-3/TRBV12-4; cdr3_nt: TGTGCCAGCAGTTTTTGGGGCGTGGGCCAGCCCCAGCATTTT; cdr3_aa: CASSFWGVGQPQHF
clone_size: many; d_call: TRBD1; j_call: TRBJ2-3; v_call: TRBV5-8; cdr3_nt: TGTGCCAGCAGCTTGGATGGGACAGGCGATACGCAGTATTTT; cdr3_aa: CASSLDGTGDTQYF
clone_size: many; d_call: .; j_call: TRBJ1-6; v_call: TRBV6-2/TRBV6-3; cdr3_nt: TGTGCCAGCAGCTCCGGGCCAATCAGGTCACCCCTCCACTTT; cdr3_aa: CASSSGPIRSPLHF
clone_size: many; d_call: TRBD2; j_call: TRBJ2-4; v_call: TRBV14; cdr3_nt: TGTGCCAGCAGCCATGGACTAGCCTCGGCCAAAAACATTCAGTACTTC; cdr3_aa: CASSHGLASAKNIQYF
clone_size: many; d_call: .; j_call: TRBJ2-2; v_call: TRBV5-4; cdr3_nt: TGTGCCAGCAGCTTTTTCAGAGCCCCTGAGACCGGGGAGCTGTTTTTT; cdr3_aa: CASSFFRAPETGELFF
clone_size: many; d_call: TRBD1; j_call: TRBJ2-3; v_call: TRBV30; cdr3_nt: TGTGCCTGCAGGGGGCCCACAGATACGCAGTATTTT; cdr3_aa: CACRGPTDTQYF
clone_size: many; d_call: TRBD1; j_call: TRBJ1-2; v_call: TRBV7-2; cdr3_nt: TGTGCCAGCAGCTTAGAGAGGGGGCTCAGTGGCTACACCTTC; cdr3_aa: CASSLERGLSGYTF
clone_size: few; d_call: .; j_call: TRBJ1-1; v_call: TRBV5-1; cdr3_nt: TGCGCCAGCAGCTTGGACGTCGGGTACACTGAAGCTTTCTTT; cdr3_aa: CASSLDVGYTEAFF
clone_size: many; d_call: TRBD2; j_call: TRBJ2-3; v_call: TRBV12-3/TRBV12-4; cdr3_nt: TGTGCCAGCAGTCCCAATCCGCGGGGGGGCGGAGATACGCAGTATTTT; cdr3_aa: CASSPNPRGGGDTQYF
clone_size: many; d_call: .; j_call: TRBJ2-2; v_call: TRBV5-6; cdr3_nt: TGTGCCAGCAGCTTTCGTGCCGGCACCGGGGAGCTGTTTTTT; cdr3_aa: CASSFRAGTGELFF